This T cell receptor (beta chain) appears in the sequencing data of a study of control samples from healthy donors and cancer patients. Libraries were prepared by immunoSEQ multiplex PCR; TCRdb keeps only in-frame clonotypes and omits some of them. The table shows about 160,000 clones, with roughly 94% occurring only once. CDR3 length: 15 amino acids. The V end was cut by 2 bases, the J end by 3 bases, with 13 bases between. The V gene's germline CDR1 is MNHEY and CDR2 SMNVEV (reference sequence). The sequence was obtained from a man between 60 and 75 years old with colorectal cancer. Sample: PBMCs. V is TRBV27 and J is TRBJ1-2, with D perhaps matching TRBD1 (6 bases). The chain's CDR3 is CASSLNAQGYYGYTF. In DNA form, the CDR3 reads TGTGCCAGCAGTTTAAACGCGCAGGGGTACTATGGCTACACCTTC.